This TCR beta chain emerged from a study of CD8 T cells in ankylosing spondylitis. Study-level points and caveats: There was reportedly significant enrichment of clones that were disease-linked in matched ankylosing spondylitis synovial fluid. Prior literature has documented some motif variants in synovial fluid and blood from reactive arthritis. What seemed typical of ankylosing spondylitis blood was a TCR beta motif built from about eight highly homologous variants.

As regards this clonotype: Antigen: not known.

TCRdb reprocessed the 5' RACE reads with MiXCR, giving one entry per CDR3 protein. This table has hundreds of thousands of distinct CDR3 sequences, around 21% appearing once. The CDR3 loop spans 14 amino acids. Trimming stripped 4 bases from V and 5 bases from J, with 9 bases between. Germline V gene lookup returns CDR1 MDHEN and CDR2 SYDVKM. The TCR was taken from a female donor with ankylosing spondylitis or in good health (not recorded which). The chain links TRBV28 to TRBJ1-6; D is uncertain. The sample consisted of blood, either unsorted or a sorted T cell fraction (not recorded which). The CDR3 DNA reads TGTGCCAGCAGTTCCCCGGCCAATAATTCACCCCTCCACTTT. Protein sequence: CASSSPANNSPLHF.